Sequencing of this TCR beta chain was carried out in a study of cytomegalovirus exposure and HLA in healthy donors. Study-level information: HLA-typed donors were the source of around 80 million unique TCRs, which an early data release held. Ancestry clustering placed more than 65% of roughly 400 genotyped donors in the Caucasian-associated cluster. General observations from the study: The likely origin of a cluster of highly shared sequence variants was a sequencing artifact. Indistinguishable V segments such as TRBV6-2 and TRBV6-3 were excluded.

Regarding this clone: Its antigen remains unidentified.

Germline CDR1 reads SGDLS; CDR2 reads YYNGEE. Trimming pared 2 bases from V and 0 bases from J, leaving 5 bases between. This CDR3 is built from 13 residues. The PCR contained 60 Vbeta and 13 Jbeta primers. This table comes from immunoSEQ multiplex PCR, and its TCRdb copy is limited to in-frame clones, with some not included. The sample lists some 180,000 clones, 70% to 80% occurring once. The sample comprised PBMCs. The sequence was collected from a male donor in good health and CMV-seronegative. V and J are TRBV9 and TRBJ1-1, with no clear D. DNA for the CDR3: TGTGCCAGCAGCGTGTCCATGAACACTGAAGCTTTCTTT. This codes for CASSVSMNTEAFF.